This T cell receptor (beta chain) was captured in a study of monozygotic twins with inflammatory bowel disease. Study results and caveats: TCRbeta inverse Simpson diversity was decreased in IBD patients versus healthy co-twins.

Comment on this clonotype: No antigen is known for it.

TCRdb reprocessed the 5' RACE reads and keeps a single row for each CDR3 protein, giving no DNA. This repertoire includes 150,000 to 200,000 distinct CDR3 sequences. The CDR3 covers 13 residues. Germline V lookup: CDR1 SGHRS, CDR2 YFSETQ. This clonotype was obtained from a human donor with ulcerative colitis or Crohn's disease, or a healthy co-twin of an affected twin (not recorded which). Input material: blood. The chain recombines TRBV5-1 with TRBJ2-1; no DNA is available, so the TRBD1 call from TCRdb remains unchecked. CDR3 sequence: CASSLTGYNEQFF.